The 29 T cell receptor beta chains given below trace back to one sample, sequenced in a study of T cells in Graves' hyperthyroidism and ophthalmopathy. Using RNA transcripts as the source, TCR beta CDR3 regions were amplified. HTBI primers drove first-round RT-PCR of the TCR CDR3. TCRdb analysed the multiplex PCR reads with MiXCR anew, one entry per CDR3 protein. The table records more than 550,000 distinct CDR3 sequences, just under 45% of them present only once. The sequencing input was peripheral blood or thyroid tissue (not recorded which). The receptor set was obtained from an adult man with Graves' disease, either hyperthyroidism or ophthalmopathy (not recorded which).

This clonotype was counted at least ten times. The rearrangement joins TRBV12-3 or TRBV12-4 to TRBJ1-2; no clear D. Trimming took 3 bases from V and 7 from J, leaving 6 bases between them. The CDR3 covers 11 residues. The CDR3 DNA follows: TGTGCCAGCAGTTTGTATTCTGGCTACACCTTC. Its translation is CASSLYSGYTF.

The chain combines TRBV15 with TRBJ1-5; weak D call: TRBD1 (5 bases). The germline gives CDR1 LNHNV, CDR2 YYDKDF (reference sequence). V lost 3 bases, J lost 1 base, and 16 bases lay in between. CDR3 length equals 17 residues. The CDR3 bases are TGTGCCACCAGCAGCTTAGATCCAGGGATAAGCAATCAGCCCCAGCATTTT. Its protein is CATSSLDPGISNQPQHF.

This clonotype was seen repeatedly, ten times or more. CDR3 region: CASSGTGGNEKLFF. The CDR3 nucleotides read TGTGCCAGCAGTGGGACAGGGGGCAATGAAAAACTGTTTTTT. The V gene is TRBV12-3 or TRBV12-4, the J gene TRBJ1-4, with TRBD1 matching over 12 bases. V was pared by 5 bases and J by 5 bases, with 0 bases of the junction left unmatched. This CDR3 has 14 residues.

Turning to this clonotype: A read error may produce the germline difference seen at one junction end. J is TRBJ2-7 and V is TRBV7-9; tentative D call: TRBD2 (5 bases). The germline V gene has CDR1 SEHNR and CDR2 FQNEAQ (reference sequence). There are 14 residues in the CDR3. The CDR3 region has the DNA TGTGCCAGCAGCTTCGGCAGAAACACCGGGGAGCTGTACTTC. It yields the protein CASSFGRNTGELYF.

The genes are TRBV19 and TRBJ1-5, with 10 bases lining up with TRBD1. This CDR3 spans 15 amino acids. Germline V gene sequence: CDR1 LNHDA, CDR2 SQIVND (reference sequence). V lost 4 bases to trimming and J lost 3 bases; unmatched junction nucleotides: 3. The CDR3 region has the DNA TGTGCCAGTAGTAGGGGGACAGGGGTCAATCAGCCCCAGCATTTT. It encodes CASSRGTGVNQPQHF.

As regards this clonotype: This sequence may be a read error, since a much larger clone differs from it by one base. This chain joins TRBV7-9 and TRBJ1-4; no reliable D call. The CDR3 runs to 12 residues. The germline V gene has CDR1 SEHNR and CDR2 FQNEAQ (reference sequence). V lost 6 bases to trimming and J lost 10 bases, with 12 bases between them. The CDR3 DNA is TGTGCCAGCAGTTACTCGCCTGTAAAACTGTTTTTT. Translating gives CASSYSPVKLFF.

The chain carries TRBV12-5 and TRBJ1-1; possibly TRBD1 for D (6 bases). The V end lost 5 bases, the J end lost 2 bases, and 9 bases lay between the germline ends. There are 13 residues in the CDR3. From germline, CDR1 is LGHNT and CDR2 FRNRAP. The CDR3 coding sequence is TGTGCTAGTGGTCGGGACACAAACACTGAAGCTTTCTTT. Its protein is CASGRDTNTEAFF.

The chain recombines TRBV7-8 with TRBJ1-1; TRBD1 agrees at 8 bases. This CDR3 is 12 amino acids long. Germline values: CDR1 SGHVS, CDR2 FQNEAQ. With V trimmed by 2 bases and J by 9 bases, 2 bases remained unmatched. CDR3 sequence reads: CASSLTGGKAFF. The CDR3 bases are TGTGCCAGCAGCTTAACAGGGGGGAAAGCTTTCTTT.

In its sample, this clonotype was seen many times. The genes are TRBV7-9 and TRBJ1-2, with unresolved D. The CDR3 runs 11 residues. The germline V gene has CDR1 SEHNR and CDR2 FQNEAQ (reference sequence). V was pared by 5 bases and J by 7 bases, with 8 bases between. The CDR3 bases are TGTGCCAGCAGCCTTCAAGGTGGCTACACCTTC. It translates to CASSLQGGYTF. Combining the CDR3 with reference TRBV7-9 and TRBJ1-2 gives the whole variable domain DTGVSQNPRHKITKRGQNVTFRCDPISEHNRLYWYRQTLGQGPEFLTYFQNEAQLEKSRLLSDRFSAERPKGSFSTLEIQRTEQGDSAMYLCASSLQGGYTFGSGTRLTVV.

The chain recombines TRBV7-4 with TRBJ2-7, with TRBD2 as a possible D gene (5 bases). This CDR3 is 13 amino acids long. Germline assignment: CDR1 SGHVT and CDR2 SQSDAQ. V lost 3 bases and J lost 7, with 13 bases in between. CDR3 DNA sequence: TGTGCCAGCAGCTTTGAGGGATCGGGTGAGCAGTACTTC. Translated, it gives CASSFEGSGEQYF.

The J gene is TRBJ1-1, the V gene TRBV20-1; no clear D. The CDR3 covers 14 residues. Trimming shortened V by 0 bases and J by 7 bases, and 15 bases separated the two germline ends. Germline CDR1 reads DFQATT; CDR2 reads SNEGSKA (reference sequence). The CDR3 nucleotides read TGCAGTGCTAGAGAATCCAGTTTATTGGGTGAAGCTTTCTTT. It is translated as CSARESSLLGEAFF.

This clonotype has only a few counts. The chain combines TRBV19 with TRBJ1-5; tentative D call: TRBD1 (5 bases). This CDR3 has 15 residues. Per the germline V gene, CDR1 is LNHDA and CDR2 is SQIVND (reference sequence). Trimming pared 6 bases from V and 2 bases from J, leaving 14 bases between. DNA for the CDR3: TGTGCCAGTAGCCGGGACGTTTCGGGCAATCAGCCCCAGCATTTT. It translates to CASSRDVSGNQPQHF.

The chain is built from TRBV20-1 and TRBJ1-1, with 7 positions matching TRBD1. The V gene's germline CDR1 is DFQATT and CDR2 SNEGSKA (reference sequence). The V gene end was trimmed by 6 bases and the J gene end by 8 bases; junction bases not matched to a gene: 6. The CDR3 runs 11 residues. DNA for the CDR3: TGCAGTGCAAAACAGGGGTCCGAAGCTTTCTTT. Translating gives CSAKQGSEAFF.

The rearrangement links TRBV27 to TRBJ1-2; no reliable D call. CDR3 length equals 14 residues. Trimming shortened V by 3 bases and J by 4 bases, and 12 bases separated the two germline ends. Germline-derived CDR1 and CDR2 are MNHEY and SMNVEV (reference sequence). The chain's CDR3 is CASSFSARGYGYTF. CDR3 DNA sequence: TGTGCCAGCAGTTTCTCGGCACGGGGCTATGGCTACACCTTC.

This clonotype was detected many times. The rearrangement uses TRBV9 and TRBJ1-4; D gene unclear. The CDR3 is made up of 15 amino acids. Germline-derived CDR1 and CDR2 are SGDLS and YYNGEE. The ends were cut back, 3 bases at V and 7 bases at J, with 16 bases in the middle. The CDR3 is CASSARAEGGEKLFF. CDR3 in DNA: TGTGCCAGCAGCGCGAGGGCTGAGGGCGGTGAAAAACTGTTTTTT.

V usage is TRBV7-9 and J usage is TRBJ2-7, with TRBD2 matching over 7 bases. The CDR3 runs 14 residues. V shed 4 bases, J shed 2 bases, and the junction held 5 bases outside the gene matches. CDR1 and CDR2 (germline): SEHNR, FQNEAQ (reference sequence). CDR3 residues: CASSYRAGPYEQYF. CDR3 coding DNA: TGTGCCAGCAGCTACAGAGCGGGGCCCTACGAGCAGTACTTC.

J is TRBJ2-7 and V is TRBV29-1; TRBD1 agrees at 8 bases. Germline CDR1 is SQVTM and CDR2 is ANQGSEA. The trim removed 2 bases at V and 4 bases at J, leaving 7 bases unmatched. The CDR3 totals 14 residues. The DNA for the CDR3 is TGCAGCGTTGAAAAGCAGGGGGCGCTTTACGAGCAGTACTTC. Amino acid sequence: CSVEKQGALYEQYF.

This clonotype was detected many times. The chain employs TRBV10-3 and TRBJ1-1; 8 bases map to TRBD1. The CDR3 runs to 14 residues. Looked up from germline, CDR1 is ENHRY and CDR2 is SYGVKD. V trimming: 3 bases; J trimming: 3 bases; junction bases outside the gene matches: 3. For the CDR3, the DNA is TGTGCCATCAGTGACAGGGGGCTCGACACTGAAGCTTTCTTT. Protein sequence: CAISDRGLDTEAFF.

This chain connects TRBV20-1 to TRBJ2-6; 8 bases align to TRBD1. CDR3 size: 14 residues. The germline V gene encodes CDR1 DFQATT and CDR2 SNEGSKA (reference sequence). The J segment lost 3 bases and the V segment lost 5 bases, leaving 3 bases of the junction unmatched. The CDR3 reads CSAQTGDGANVLTF. DNA for the CDR3: TGCAGTGCTCAGACAGGGGATGGGGCCAACGTCCTGACTTTC.

The chain couples TRBV5-1 to TRBJ1-2; D uncertain. In germline, CDR1 is SGHRS, CDR2 YFSETQ. Between the trimmed V and J ends, which lost 2 bases and 4 bases, there was a span of 12 bases. The CDR3 spans 14 residues. The CDR3 loop reads CASSFIGLGYGYTF. In DNA form, the CDR3 reads TGCGCCAGCAGCTTTATCGGTCTTGGCTATGGCTACACCTTC.

This clonotype was counted between two and nine times. A junction boundary mismatches the germline segment, possibly from a read error. The gene calls are TRBV12-3 or TRBV12-4 and TRBJ2-7; no definite D call. The CDR3 contains 16 residues. The CDR3 DNA reads as TGTGCCAGCAGCTTAGGACCGTCCTCCTTGAGCTACGAGCAGTACTTC. Protein product: CASSLGPSSLSYEQYF.

J is TRBJ2-2 and V is TRBV2; D is unclear. Looked up from germline, CDR1 is SNHLY and CDR2 is FYNNEI. The germline V and J ends were trimmed by 1 base and 5 bases, with 5 bases remaining between them. The CDR3 totals 13 residues. The CDR3 sequence: CASSEGQTGELFF. The CDR3 coding sequence is TGTGCCAGCAGTGAAGGGCAGACCGGGGAGCTGTTTTTT. Variable domain in full (rest from reference TRBV2 and TRBJ2-2): EPEVTQTPSHQVTQMGQEVILRCVPISNHLYFYWYRQILGQKVEFLVSFYNNEISEKSEIFDDQFSVERPDGSNFTLKIRSTKLEDSAMYFCASSEGQTGELFFGEGSRLTVL.

This clonotype was found many times. The chain combines TRBV7-3 with TRBJ2-7; TRBD1 might be the D (5 bases). Germline CDR1 is SGHTA and CDR2 is FQGTGA. Trimming cost V 3 bases and J 2 bases, with 11 bases left between them. CDR3 length: 14 residues. CDR3 DNA sequence: TGTGCCAGCAGCTTGGGGCCGAATACCTACGAGCAGTACTTC. This sequence encodes CASSLGPNTYEQYF.

This chain connects TRBV6-1 to TRBJ1-2; D ambiguous. With 5 bases removed from V and 4 bases from J, the gap between germline ends came to 17 bases. Germline V gene sequence: CDR1 MNHNS, CDR2 SASEGT. The CDR3 runs to 15 residues. CDR3 in DNA: TGTGCCAGCAGTTACGGGTCTCCGATATCCTATGGCTACACCTTC. It yields the protein CASSYGSPISYGYTF.

This clonotype was detected only once. The chain couples TRBV20-1 to TRBJ2-5; 12 nucleotides align to TRBD2. Per germline, CDR1 DFQATT and CDR2 SNEGSKA (reference sequence). Trimming removed 6 bases from V and 3 bases from J; junction bases left unmatched: 8. The CDR3 length is 15 residues. CDR3 sequence reads: CSARGTSGRKETQYF. Here the CDR3 DNA reads TGCAGTGCCCGAGGGACTAGCGGGCGGAAAGAGACCCAGTACTTC.

This clonotype was counted ten times or more. The chain links TRBV7-9 to TRBJ1-4; tentatively, D is TRBD1 (5 bases). The ends were cut back, 1 base at V and 7 bases at J, with 13 bases in the middle. There are 15 residues in the CDR3. Germline values: CDR1 SEHNR, CDR2 FQNEAQ (reference sequence). The CDR3 reads CASSLDRPGTEKLFF. The CDR3 coding sequence is TGTGCCAGCAGCTTAGACAGGCCAGGGACTGAAAAACTGTTTTTT. The full variable domain, rest sourced from reference TRBV7-9 and TRBJ1-4, is DTGVSQNPRHKITKRGQNVTFRCDPISEHNRLYWYRQTLGQGPEFLTYFQNEAQLEKSRLLSDRFSAERPKGSFSTLEIQRTEQGDSAMYLCASSLDRPGTEKLFFGSGTQLSVL.

This clonotype was detected a few times. The V call is TRBV20-1, the J call TRBJ1-5; D gene ambiguous. This CDR3 has 15 residues. Trimming removed 0 bases at V and 0 bases at J, with 9 bases between. Germline V gene data show CDR1 as DFQATT and CDR2 as SNEGSKA (reference sequence). The CDR3 protein is CSARDTPYSNQPQHF. The DNA for the CDR3 is TGCAGTGCTAGAGATACTCCCTATAGCAATCAGCCCCAGCATTTT.

The gene calls are TRBV29-1 and TRBJ1-2, with D perhaps TRBD1 (5 bases). Trimming cost V 8 bases and J 4 bases, with 14 bases left between them. The CDR3 length is 12 residues. CDR1 SQVTM and CDR2 ANQGSEA come from the germline V gene. This CDR3 reads CSLGAGSYGYTF. CDR3 in DNA: TGCAGCTTAGGGGCAGGGAGCTATGGCTACACCTTC.

This sequence joins TRBV25-1 and TRBJ1-2, with 10 bases lining up with TRBD1. CDR3 length: 15 amino acids. In germline, CDR1 is MGHDK, CDR2 SYGVNS. V shed 6 bases, J shed 3 bases, and the junction held 7 bases outside the gene matches. In DNA form, the CDR3 reads TGTGCCAGCAGCTTCCCCGGACAGGGGGACTATGGCTACACCTTC. It translates to CASSFPGQGDYGYTF.